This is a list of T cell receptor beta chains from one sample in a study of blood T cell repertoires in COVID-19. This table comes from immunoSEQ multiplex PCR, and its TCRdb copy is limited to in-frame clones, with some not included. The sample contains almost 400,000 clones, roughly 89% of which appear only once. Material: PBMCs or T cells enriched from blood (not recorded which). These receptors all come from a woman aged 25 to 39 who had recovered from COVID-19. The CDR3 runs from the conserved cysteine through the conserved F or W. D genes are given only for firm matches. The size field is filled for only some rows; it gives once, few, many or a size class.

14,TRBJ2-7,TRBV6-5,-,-,CASSYFQAVGEQYF,TGTGCCAGCAGTTACTTCCAGGCAGTTGGGGAGCAGTACTTC
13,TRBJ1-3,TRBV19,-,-,CASRDTAGNTIYF,TGTGCCAGTCGGGACACCGCTGGAAACACCATATATTTT
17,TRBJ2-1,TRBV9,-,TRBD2,CASSVGSGLAGLDEQFF,TGTGCCAGCAGCGTCGGTAGCGGACTAGCAGGGCTCGATGAGCAGTTCTTC
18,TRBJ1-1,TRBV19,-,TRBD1,CASSAFGGTGTGNTEAFF,TGTGCCAGTAGCGCGTTCGGGGGGACAGGGACGGGGAACACTGAAGCTTTCTTT
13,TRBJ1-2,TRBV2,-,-,CASSDAGAYGYTF,TGTGCCAGCAGTGACGCAGGGGCTTATGGCTACACCTTC
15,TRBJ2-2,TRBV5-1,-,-,CASSFFGTGPGELFF,TGCGCCAGCAGCTTTTTTGGGACTGGACCCGGGGAGCTGTTTTTT
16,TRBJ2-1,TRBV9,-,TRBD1,CASSVAGQGYPNEQFF,TGTGCCAGCAGCGTAGCGGGACAGGGTTATCCCAATGAGCAGTTCTTC
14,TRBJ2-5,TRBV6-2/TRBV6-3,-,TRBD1,CASSYRTGRQTQYF,TGTGCCAGCAGTTACCGGACAGGGCGACAGACCCAGTACTTC
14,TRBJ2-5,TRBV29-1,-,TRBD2,CSVGGLAGQETQYF,TGCAGCGTGGGGGGACTAGCGGGGCAAGAGACCCAGTACTTC
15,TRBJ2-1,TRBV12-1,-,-,CASSPGTRATHEQFF,TGTGCCAGCAGCCCCGGGACTCGCGCTACCCATGAGCAGTTCTTC
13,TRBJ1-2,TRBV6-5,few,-,CASSYATGYGYTF,TGTGCCAGCAGTTACGCAACAGGGTATGGCTACACCTTC
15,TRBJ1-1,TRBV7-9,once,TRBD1,CASSRSGGRDTEAFF,TGTGCCAGCAGCAGATCAGGGGGCCGGGACACTGAAGCTTTCTTT
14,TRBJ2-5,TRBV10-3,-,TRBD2,CATARGGGQETQYF,TGTGCCACCGCCCGCGGCGGGGGCCAAGAGACCCAGTACTTC
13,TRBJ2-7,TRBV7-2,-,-,CASSLSQGYEQYF,TGTGCCAGCAGCTTATCTCAGGGCTACGAGCAGTACTTC
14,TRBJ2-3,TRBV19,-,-,CASSIGAVTDTQYF,TGTGCCAGTAGTATTGGGGCCGTCACAGATACGCAGTATTTT
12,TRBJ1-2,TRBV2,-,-,CASSVSREGYTF,TGTGCCAGCAGTGTATCGAGGGAAGGCTACACCTTC
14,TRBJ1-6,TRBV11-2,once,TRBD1,CASSAQTGGSPLHF,TGTGCCAGCAGCGCCCAGACAGGGGGCTCACCCCTCCACTTT
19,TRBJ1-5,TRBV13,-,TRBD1,CASSLGLSLTGGSNQPQHF,TGTGCCAGCAGCTTAGGCCTAAGTCTTACAGGGGGGAGCAATCAGCCCCAGCATTTT
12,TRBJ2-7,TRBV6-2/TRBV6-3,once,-,CASSPPRDEQYF,TGTGCCAGCAGCCCCCCTCGGGACGAGCAGTACTTC
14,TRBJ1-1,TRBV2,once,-,CASSQDRRNTEAFF,TGTGCCAGCAGCCAAGACAGGCGCAACACTGAAGCTTTCTTT
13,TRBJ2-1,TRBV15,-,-,CATSRARYNEQFF,TGTGCCACCAGCAGAGCCCGGTACAATGAGCAGTTCTTC
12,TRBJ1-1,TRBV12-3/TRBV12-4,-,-,CASSPAGAEAFF,TGTGCCAGCAGTCCGGCAGGGGCTGAAGCTTTCTTT
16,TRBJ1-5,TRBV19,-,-,CASSIVRVTLYQPQHF,TGTGCCAGTAGTATAGTTCGCGTGACACTTTATCAGCCCCAGCATTTT
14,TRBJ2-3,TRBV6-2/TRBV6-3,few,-,CASSYLPSRDTQYF,TGTGCCAGCAGTTACCTACCCTCTCGAGATACGCAGTATTTT
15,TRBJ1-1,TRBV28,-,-,CASSSGLHRAAEAFF,TGTGCCAGCAGTTCAGGGCTCCACAGGGCCGCTGAAGCTTTCTTT
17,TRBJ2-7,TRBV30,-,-,CAWSRSHRRRLGYEQYF,TGTGCCTGGAGTCGATCACACAGACGTCGTTTAGGCTACGAGCAGTACTTC
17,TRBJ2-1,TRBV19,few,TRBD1,CASRLLLGTGDYNEQFF,TGTGCCAGTAGACTACTCCTGGGGACAGGAGACTACAATGAGCAGTTCTTC
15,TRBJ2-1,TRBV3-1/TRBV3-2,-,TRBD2,CASSQVTSGKNEQFF,TGTGCCAGCAGCCAGGTGACTAGCGGGAAGAATGAGCAGTTCTTC
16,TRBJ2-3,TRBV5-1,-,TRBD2,CASSLGLAGGQGTQYF,TGCGCCAGCAGCTTGGGACTAGCGGGGGGGCAAGGTACGCAGTATTTT
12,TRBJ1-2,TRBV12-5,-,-,CASGNSNYGYTF,TGTGCTAGTGGTAACAGTAACTATGGCTACACCTTC
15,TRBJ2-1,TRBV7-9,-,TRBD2,CASRPKRGPANEQFF,TGTGCCAGCAGACCTAAGCGGGGACCAGCTAATGAGCAGTTCTTC
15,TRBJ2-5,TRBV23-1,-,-,CARFDRIPFQETQYF,TGCGCCAGATTTGACAGGATACCATTCCAAGAGACCCAGTACTTC
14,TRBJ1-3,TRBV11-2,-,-,CASSLERGGNTIYF,TGTGCCAGCAGCTTAGAAAGGGGTGGAAACACCATATATTTT
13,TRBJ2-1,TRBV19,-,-,CASRGRTYNEQFF,TGTGCCAGTAGGGGCAGGACCTACAATGAGCAGTTCTTC
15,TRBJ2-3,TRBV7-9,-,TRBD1,CASSEGTGRADTQYF,TGTGCCAGCAGTGAGGGGACAGGGCGCGCAGATACGCAGTATTTT
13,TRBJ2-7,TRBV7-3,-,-,CASSLGGGHEQYF,TGTGCCAGCAGCTTAGGGGGAGGTCACGAGCAGTACTTC
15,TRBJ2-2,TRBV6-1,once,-,CASSERLLWAGELFF,TGTGCCAGCAGTGAGAGGCTCCTTTGGGCCGGGGAGCTGTTTTTT
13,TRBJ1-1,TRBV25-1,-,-,CASSPGDNTEAFF,TGTGCCAGCAGCCCAGGGGATAACACTGAAGCTTTCTTT
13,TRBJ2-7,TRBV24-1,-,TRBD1,CATATGAVDEQYF,TGTGCCACTGCGACAGGGGCTGTCGACGAGCAGTACTTC
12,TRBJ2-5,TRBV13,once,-,CASSARRETQYF,TGTGCCAGCAGCGCTCGGAGAGAGACCCAGTACTTC
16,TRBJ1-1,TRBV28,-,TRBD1,CASRDRPPQGASEAFF,TGTGCCAGCAGGGACCGCCCCCCACAGGGGGCCTCTGAAGCTTTCTTT
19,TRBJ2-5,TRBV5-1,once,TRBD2,CASSKTGLAGTWAQETQYF,TGCGCCAGCTCAAAAACCGGACTAGCGGGTACATGGGCCCAAGAGACCCAGTACTTC
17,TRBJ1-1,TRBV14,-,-,CASSQGSYGAVGTEAFF,TGTGCCAGCAGCCAAGGATCCTATGGGGCGGTTGGGACTGAAGCTTTCTTT
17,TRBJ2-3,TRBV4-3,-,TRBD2,CASSGQGLAGAGDTQYF,TGCGCCAGCAGCGGTCAAGGACTAGCGGGGGCGGGAGATACGCAGTATTTT
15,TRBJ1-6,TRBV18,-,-,CASSPSSREGSPLHF,TGTGCCAGCTCACCATCAAGCAGGGAAGGATCACCCCTCCACTTT
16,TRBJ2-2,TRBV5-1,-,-,CASSVARQELTGELFF,TGCGCCAGCAGCGTGGCCCGACAGGAACTCACCGGGGAGCTGTTTTTT
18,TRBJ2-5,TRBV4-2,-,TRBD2,CASSQALAGVSTQETQYF,TGTGCCAGCAGCCAAGCGCTAGCGGGCGTATCTACCCAAGAGACCCAGTACTTC
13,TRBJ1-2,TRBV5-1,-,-,CASSLDTNYGYTF,TGCGCCAGCAGCTTGGACACCAACTATGGCTACACCTTC
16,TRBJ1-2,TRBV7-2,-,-,CASSLRGTQGPYGYTF,TGTGCCAGCAGCTTACGTGGGACACAGGGCCCCTATGGCTACACCTTC